The present T cell receptor beta chain was sequenced within a study of T cell responses to AZD1222 COVID-19 vaccine. Overall study results and limits: At study baseline, merely several AZD1222 recipients were seropositive. White British donors predominated, females outnumbered males, and clonal diversity was possibly underestimated. Unmutated variant regions are reportedly the target of nearly half of TCRs that are spike-specific.

TCRdb's copy holds only in-frame clones and misses some; the assay was immunoSEQ multiplex PCR. This sample has approximately 140,000 clones, with roughly 91% found just once. With regard to this clone: The target antigen is unknown.

The specimen comprised peripheral blood, sampled on day 0 of AZD1222 vaccination. The source of this sequence is an adult in good health.

CDR3 protein: CASRGTETSYTF. The CDR3 DNA sequence: TGTGCCAGTAGAGGGACGGAAACATCCTACACCTTC. The chain uses TRBV19 and TRBJ1-2; D possibly corresponds to TRBD1 (5 bases). Germline CDR1 is LNHDA and CDR2 is SQIVND (reference sequence). The V and J ends lost 6 bases and 10 bases respectively, with 15 bases between them. The length of the CDR3 is 12 residues. The full variable domain, in which reference TRBV19 and TRBJ1-2 provide the parts outside the CDR3, is DGGITQSPKYLFRKEGQNVTLSCEQNLNHDAMYWYRQDPGQGLRLIYYSQIVNDFQKGDIAEGYSVSREKKESFPLTVTSAQKNPTAFYLCASRGTETSYTFGSGTRLTVV.